These 5 T cell receptor beta chains came from one sample sequenced in a study of blood T cell repertoires in COVID-19. The repertoire was sequenced with immunoSEQ multiplex PCR; TCRdb's copy has only in-frame clones and lacks some. This sample has around 430,000 clones; approximately 87% occur once, and the top ten carry about 10%. The sequenced material came from PBMCs or T cells enriched from blood (not recorded which). These receptors all come from a woman aged 45-60 years who had recovered from COVID-19.

The J gene is TRBJ2-7, the V gene TRBV28; the match to TRBD1 covers 7 bases. Germline loops: CDR1 MDHEN, CDR2 SYDVKM. The CDR3 runs to 13 residues. Trimming took 8 bases from V and 3 from J; bases not matched to a gene: 7. The CDR3 here is CASYGTEDYEQYF. CDR3 sequence (DNA): TGTGCCAGCTACGGGACAGAAGACTACGAGCAGTACTTC.

Comment on this clone: This specimen includes other DNA sequences encoding the same CDR3. The chain recombines TRBV30 with TRBJ1-2; D unclear. Per the germline V gene, CDR1 is GTSNPN and CDR2 is SVGIG (reference sequence). Between the trimmed V and J ends, which lost 2 bases and 7 bases, there was a span of 8 bases. The CDR3 is 11 residues long. The CDR3 loop is CAWSLGSGYTF. CDR3 in DNA: TGTGCCTGGAGTTTAGGGAGTGGCTACACCTTC. Together with reference TRBV30 and TRBJ1-2, the CDR3 gives the full variable domain: SQTIHQWPATLVQPVGSPLSLECTVEGTSNPNLYWYRQAAGRGLQLLFYSVGIGQISSEVPQNLSASRPQDRQFILSSKKLLLSDSGFYLCAWSLGSGYTFGSGTRLTVV.

The chain couples TRBV5-5 to TRBJ1-4; no firm D call. The V gene lost 3 bases and the J gene lost 0 bases, with 24 bases spanning the gap. The CDR3 runs to 20 residues. CDR1 and CDR2 (germline): SGHKS, YYEKEE (reference sequence). DNA of the CDR3: TGTGCCAGCAGCTACGAGCCTCCCACCGGTTTTTCTGCAACTAATGAAAAACTGTTTTTT. Translated: CASSYEPPTGFSATNEKLFF.

This clone was recorded only once. This chain links TRBV27 with TRBJ1-6; the match to TRBD1 covers 8 bases. The V gene end was trimmed by 0 bases and the J gene end by 9 bases; junction bases not matched to a gene: 7. Germline loops: CDR1 MNHEY, CDR2 SMNVEV (reference sequence). The length of the CDR3 is 16 residues. CDR3 amino acids: CASSLSTTGGGSPLHF. The DNA of the CDR3 is TGTGCCAGCAGTTTATCGACAACAGGGGGGGGTTCACCCCTCCACTTT.

This chain connects TRBV2 to TRBJ2-2; 7 bases match TRBD2. Germline V lookup: CDR1 SNHLY, CDR2 FYNNEI. Germline trimming cut 10 bases from V and 4 bases from J; bases unmatched to any gene: 12. The CDR3 is made up of 15 amino acids. This chain's CDR3 is CATNLDGGSTGELFF. CDR3 coding DNA: TGTGCCACCAATCTCGACGGGGGGTCCACCGGGGAGCTGTTTTTT.